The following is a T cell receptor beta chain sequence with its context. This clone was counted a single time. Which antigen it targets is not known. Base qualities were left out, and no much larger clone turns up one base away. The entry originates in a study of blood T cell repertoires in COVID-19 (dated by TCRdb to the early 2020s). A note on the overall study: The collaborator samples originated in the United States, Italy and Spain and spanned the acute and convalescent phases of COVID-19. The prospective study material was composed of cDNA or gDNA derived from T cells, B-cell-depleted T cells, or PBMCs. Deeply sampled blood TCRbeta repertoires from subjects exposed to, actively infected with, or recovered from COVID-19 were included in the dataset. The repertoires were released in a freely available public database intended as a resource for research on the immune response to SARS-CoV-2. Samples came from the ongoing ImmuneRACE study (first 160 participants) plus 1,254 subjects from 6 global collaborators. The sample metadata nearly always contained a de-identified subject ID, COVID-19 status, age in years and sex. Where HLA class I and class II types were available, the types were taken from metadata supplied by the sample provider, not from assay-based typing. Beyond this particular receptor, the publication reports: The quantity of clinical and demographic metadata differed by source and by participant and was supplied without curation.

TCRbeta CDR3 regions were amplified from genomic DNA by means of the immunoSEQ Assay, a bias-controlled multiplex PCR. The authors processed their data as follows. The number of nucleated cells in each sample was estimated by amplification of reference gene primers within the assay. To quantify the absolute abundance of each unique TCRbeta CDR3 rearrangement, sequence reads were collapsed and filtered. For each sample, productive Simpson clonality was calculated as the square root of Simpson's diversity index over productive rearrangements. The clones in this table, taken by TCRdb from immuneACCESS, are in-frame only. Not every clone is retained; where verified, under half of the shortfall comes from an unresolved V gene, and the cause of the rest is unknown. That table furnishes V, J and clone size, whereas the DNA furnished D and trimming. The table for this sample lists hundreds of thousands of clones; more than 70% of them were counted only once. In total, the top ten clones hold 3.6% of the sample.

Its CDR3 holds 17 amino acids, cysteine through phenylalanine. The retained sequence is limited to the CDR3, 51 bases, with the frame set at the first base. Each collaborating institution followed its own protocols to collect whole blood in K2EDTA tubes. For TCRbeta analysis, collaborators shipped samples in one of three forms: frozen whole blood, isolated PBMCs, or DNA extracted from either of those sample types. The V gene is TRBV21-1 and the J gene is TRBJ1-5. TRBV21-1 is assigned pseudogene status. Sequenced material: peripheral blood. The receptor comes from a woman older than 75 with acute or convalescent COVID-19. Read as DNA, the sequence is TGTGCCAGCAGCAAAGACTGCTCCCCGGGGAGCAATCAGCCCCAGCATTTT. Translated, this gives CASSKDCSPGSNQPQHF.